The 29 T cell receptor beta chains in this list originate from one sample, sequenced in a study of cytomegalovirus exposure and HLA in healthy donors. The PCR had 60 Vbeta and 13 Jbeta primers. Sequencing used immunoSEQ multiplex PCR; TCRdb keeps in-frame clones, though not all of them. The data contain around 100,000 clones, over 65% of them singletons. The sequenced sample consisted of PBMCs. The origin of the receptors is a young woman in good health and CMV-seronegative.

A remark on this clone: Other DNA variants within this sample encode the same CDR3. The chain combines TRBV4-2 with TRBJ2-5; 8 nucleotides align to TRBD1. Germline V gene data show CDR1 as LGHNA and CDR2 as YNFKEQ. With V trimmed by 0 bases and J by 6 bases, 0 bases remained unmatched. This CDR3 region has 13 residues. CDR3 bases: TGTGCCAGCAGCCAAGACAGGGGGCAGACCCAGTACTTC. Translated, it gives CASSQDRGQTQYF.

The chain uses TRBV9 and TRBJ2-3; possible D gene TRBD2, 6 bases. The CDR3 has 14 amino acids. Germline CDR1 SGDLS, CDR2 YYNGEE. The V end lost 0 bases, the J end lost 4 bases, and 9 bases lay between the germline ends. The CDR3 region is CASSVVEGADTQYF. The CDR3 region has the DNA TGTGCCAGCAGCGTAGTGGAGGGCGCAGATACGCAGTATTTT.

The rearrangement uses TRBV5-1 and TRBJ2-3; TRBD2 agrees at 11 bases. J lost 4 bases, V lost 4 bases, and 14 bases had no gene match. The CDR3 consists of 18 residues. CDR1 and CDR2 from the germline V gene are SGHRS and YFSETQ. CDR3 loop: CASSQFLSGRAMSDTQYF. The CDR3 DNA reads as TGCGCCAGCAGCCAATTCCTTAGCGGGAGGGCCATGTCAGATACGCAGTATTTT.

The rearrangement uses TRBV27 and TRBJ1-2; a possible D gene is TRBD1 (5 bases). V lost 2 bases to trimming and J lost 6 bases, with 19 bases between them. Germline V gives CDR1 MNHEY, CDR2 SMNVEV (reference sequence). This CDR3 has 16 residues. The CDR3 sequence is CASSLGRGDAPNGYTF. CDR3 DNA sequence: TGTGCCAGCAGTTTAGGGAGGGGCGACGCGCCGAATGGCTACACCTTC.

This chain connects TRBV6-5 to TRBJ1-2, with D perhaps matching TRBD1 (6 bases). The CDR3 extends over 13 amino acids. The germline gives CDR1 MNHEY, CDR2 SVGAGI. The ends were cut back, 5 bases at V and 7 bases at J, with 14 bases in the middle. DNA of the CDR3: TGTGCCAGCAGTCTTGTACAGGGCTTTGGCTACACCTTC. The encoded protein is CASSLVQGFGYTF.

A few counts support this clone. The same CDR3 is also encoded by other DNA sequences in this sample. V gene TRBV7-9 combines with J gene TRBJ1-1, with TRBD1 identical over 8 bases. CDR1 and CDR2 (germline): SEHNR, FQNEAQ (reference sequence). After removal of 5 bases from V and 4 bases from J, the junction contained 6 bases not matched to a gene. The CDR3 is made up of 14 amino acids. The CDR3 here is CASSPGQGGTEAFF. DNA of the CDR3: TGTGCCAGCAGCCCCGGACAGGGAGGCACTGAAGCTTTCTTT. The whole variable domain, filled in from reference TRBV7-9 and TRBJ1-1, reads DTGVSQNPRHKITKRGQNVTFRCDPISEHNRLYWYRQTLGQGPEFLTYFQNEAQLEKSRLLSDRFSAERPKGSFSTLEIQRTEQGDSAMYLCASSPGQGGTEAFFGQGTRLTVV.

Here the CDR3 DNA reads TGTGCCAGCAGCCGCAACTCAGGGGTTCCGGGCTACACCTTC. Its translation is CASSRNSGVPGYTF. This chain connects TRBV6-5 to TRBJ1-2; TRBD1 might be the D (6 bases). V lost 6 bases and J 8 bases, leaving 19 bases between the germline ends. The CDR3 has 14 amino acids. Germline V CDR1 and CDR2: MNHEY, SVGAGI.

The rearrangement links TRBV5-4 to TRBJ2-5, with 8 bases matching TRBD2. V lost 2 bases and J lost 6; bases outside the gene matches: 9. The CDR3 covers 15 residues. Per germline, CDR1 SGHNT and CDR2 YYREEE (reference sequence). The CDR3 region is CASSFAGGEGKTQYF. In DNA form, the CDR3 reads TGTGCCAGCAGCTTTGCCGGGGGGGAGGGGAAGACCCAGTACTTC.

The chain has TRBV29-1 and TRBJ2-1, with 7 bases lining up with TRBD2. The CDR3 spans 14 residues. In germline, CDR1 is SQVTM, CDR2 ANQGSEA. V was pared by 6 bases and J by 9 bases, with 14 bases of the junction left unmatched. The CDR3 here is CSVRGLILGREQFF. CDR3 coding DNA: TGCAGCGTACGGGGACTAATCCTCGGACGTGAGCAGTTCTTC.

The chain carries TRBV4-2 and TRBJ1-3; perhaps TRBD1 as D (6 bases). The CDR3 is made up of 12 amino acids. Germline loops: CDR1 LGHNA, CDR2 YNFKEQ. The CDR3 coding sequence is TGTGCTAGTAGCGGGGGCGGAAACACCATATATTTT. It specifies CASSGGGNTIYF.

V and J are TRBV19 and TRBJ1-6; the match to TRBD1 covers 10 bases. J lost 10 bases, V lost 6 bases, and 6 bases had no gene match. From germline, CDR1 is LNHDA and CDR2 SQIVND (reference sequence). CDR3 length: 14 amino acids. For the CDR3, the DNA is TGTGCCAGTAGGACGACAGGGGGCGAATCACCCCTCCACTTT. It translates to CASRTTGGESPLHF.

The chain employs TRBV6-6 and TRBJ1-2; D not resolved. The CDR3 contains 12 residues. The germline gives CDR1 MNHNY, CDR2 SVGAGI (reference sequence). V gave up 4 bases and J gave up 7 bases, with 10 bases separating them. CDR3 amino acids: CASSLSPVGYTF. DNA for the CDR3: TGTGCCAGCAGTTTGAGCCCTGTTGGCTACACCTTC.

A few counts support this clone. The chain carries TRBV6-5 and TRBJ2-7; 8 nucleotides align to TRBD1. Germline trimming cut 0 bases from V and 5 bases from J; bases unmatched to any gene: 9. Looked up from germline, CDR1 is MNHEY and CDR2 is SVGAGI. There are 16 residues in the CDR3. In DNA, the CDR3 is TGTGCCAGCAGTTACTCCTCCAACAGGGGGAGCGACGAGCAGTACTTC. This translates into CASSYSSNRGSDEQYF.

This rearrangement joins TRBV13 to TRBJ2-7; 9 nucleotides match TRBD1. The CDR3 has 16 amino acids. Per germline, CDR1 PRHDT and CDR2 FYEKMQ (reference sequence). The junction had 8 bases not matched to a gene; V was cut back by 1 base and J by 4 bases. The CDR3 spells CASSLAGRDRVYEQYF. CDR3 nucleotide sequence: TGTGCCAGCAGCTTAGCTGGCCGGGACAGGGTATACGAGCAGTACTTC.

V usage is TRBV4-1 and J usage is TRBJ2-1; TRBD2 agrees at 9 bases. Looked up from germline, CDR1 is MGHRA and CDR2 is YSYEKL. The ends lost 4 bases at V and 2 bases at J; junction bases unmatched: 6. The CDR3 length is 16 residues. CDR3 protein: CASSRGGDVPYNEQFF. The CDR3 coding sequence is TGCGCCAGCAGCCGCGGGGGGGATGTACCCTACAATGAGCAGTTCTTC.

The chain is built from TRBV27 and TRBJ2-1; maybe TRBD2 (7 bases). This CDR3 has 17 residues. Trimming pared 3 bases from V and 0 bases from J, leaving 15 bases between. Germline loops: CDR1 MNHEY, CDR2 SMNVEV (reference sequence). CDR3: CASSLKGGLPSYNEQFF. CDR3 DNA: TGTGCCAGCAGTTTGAAGGGGGGGTTGCCCTCCTACAATGAGCAGTTCTTC.

This chain joins TRBV4-3 and TRBJ2-1; D possibly corresponds to TRBD2 (5 bases). This CDR3 is 14 amino acids long. CDR1 and CDR2 (germline): LGHNA, YSLEER. V gave up 0 bases and J gave up 7 bases, with 10 bases separating them. The CDR3 DNA reads as TGCGCCAGCAGCCAAGATATACCGGGAAATGAGCAGTTCTTC. Its translation is CASSQDIPGNEQFF.

The rearrangement joins TRBV4-2 to TRBJ1-3; D is undetermined. CDR1 is LGHNA and CDR2 is YNFKEQ in the germline V gene. Trimming shortened V by 2 bases and J by 0 bases, and 8 bases separated the two germline ends. There are 15 residues in the CDR3. Here the CDR3 reads CASSQLSNSGNTIYF. CDR3 bases: TGTGCCAGCAGCCAATTGTCAAACTCTGGAAACACCATATATTTT.

This clone was picked up one time. The chain joins TRBV4-2 to TRBJ2-7; the match to TRBD2 covers 10 bases. Germline V gives CDR1 LGHNA, CDR2 YNFKEQ. J was trimmed by 4 bases and V by 3 bases; bases with no gene match: 3. This CDR3 is 14 amino acids long. The CDR3 region is CASSQTSGRYEQYF. CDR3 coding DNA: TGTGCCAGCAGCCAGACTAGCGGGCGATACGAGCAGTACTTC.

This sequence joins TRBV7-2 and TRBJ2-7, with D perhaps matching TRBD1 (6 bases). Trimming left V 5 bases short and J 4 bases short, with 18 bases between. CDR3 size: 15 residues. The germline CDR1 and CDR2 sequences are SGHTA and FQGNSA. The CDR3 reads CASSPQGPGPYEQYF. In DNA, the CDR3 is TGTGCCAGCAGCCCACAGGGTCCAGGACCTTACGAGCAGTACTTC.

The CDR3 region has the DNA TGTGCCATCAGTGAGTCGCTCGACAGACCTTACAATGAGCAGTTCTTC. Its translation: CAISESLDRPYNEQFF. The chain joins TRBV10-3 to TRBJ2-1, with D possibly matching TRBD1 (5 bases). V lost 0 bases and J lost 4, with 13 bases in between. CDR3 size: 16 residues. Germline V gene data show CDR1 as ENHRY and CDR2 as SYGVKD.

This clone was observed a few times. The DNA of the CDR3 is TGTGCCATCAGTGCCTTGACAGGGAACACTGAAGCTTTCTTT. Encoded protein: CAISALTGNTEAFF. J is TRBJ1-1 and V is TRBV10-3, with D maybe TRBD1 (6 bases). The ends were cut back, 4 bases at V and 1 base at J, with 10 bases in the middle. This CDR3 spans 14 amino acids. CDR1 ENHRY and CDR2 SYGVKD come from the germline V gene.

In its sample, this clone was seen a few times. The chain is built from TRBV7-6 and TRBJ1-3; TRBD1 aligns across 7 bases. The CDR3 covers 18 residues. Germline lookup yields CDR1 SGHVS and CDR2 FNYEAQ. Trimming cost V 7 bases and J 0 bases; bases outside gene matches: 15. In DNA form, the CDR3 reads TGTGCCAGCACCCCCCGCTCCTCCACAGGGGTCTCTGGAAACACCATATATTTT. Translation gives CASTPRSSTGVSGNTIYF.

The sample holds a few counts of this clone. The chain combines TRBV11-3 with TRBJ1-2; TRBD1 aligns across 7 bases. V gave up 8 bases and J gave up 2 bases; unmatched junction bases: 8. This CDR3 has 14 amino acids. Germline V gene data show CDR1 as SGHNT and CDR2 as YENEEA. The CDR3 DNA sequence: TGTGCCAGCGGAAGGACAGGAGTAAACTATGGCTACACCTTC. It translates to CASGRTGVNYGYTF.

V usage is TRBV11-3 and J usage is TRBJ2-3; tentatively, D is TRBD2 (6 bases). The CDR3 spans 13 residues. Trimming removed 8 bases from V and 5 bases from J, with 14 bases in between. The germline CDR1 and CDR2 sequences are SGHNT and YENEEA. The CDR3 nucleotides read TGTGCCAGCCTCCGGCGGGGCGGAGATACGCAGTATTTT. Translation: CASLRRGGDTQYF.

The V call is TRBV5-1, the J call TRBJ2-5, with 7 bases that match TRBD1. This CDR3 is 15 amino acids long. V lost 1 base to trimming and J lost 6 bases; unmatched junction nucleotides: 9. Germline V gene lookup returns CDR1 SGHRS and CDR2 YFSETQ. The DNA for the CDR3 is TGCGCCAGCAGCTTGAGGGGGCAGGGGGAACAGACCCAGTACTTC. Encoded protein: CASSLRGQGEQTQYF.

The gene calls are TRBV10-3 and TRBJ1-2, with 7 bases lining up with TRBD1. V dropped 3 bases and J dropped 13; count of bases not matched to a gene: 8. The CDR3 is made up of 12 amino acids. Germline CDR1 is ENHRY and CDR2 is SYGVKD. This CDR3 is CAISDVGQVVTF. The DNA of the CDR3 is TGTGCCATCAGTGATGTCGGACAGGTTGTCACCTTC.

This clone turned up a few times. The J gene is TRBJ2-7, the V gene TRBV7-2; 10 nucleotides match TRBD2. The V gene's germline CDR1 is SGHTA and CDR2 FQGNSA. The CDR3 loop spans 15 amino acids. V gave up 2 bases and J gave up 4 bases; unmatched junction bases: 5. The CDR3 reads CASSLLAGEVYEQYF. CDR3 sequence (DNA): TGTGCCAGCAGCTTACTAGCGGGAGAAGTTTACGAGCAGTACTTC.

This clone appeared a few times. This chain uses TRBV4-3 with TRBJ1-1; D not certain. The V end lost 1 base, the J end lost 0 bases, and 12 bases lay between the germline ends. Germline CDR1 reads LGHNA; CDR2 reads YSLEER. There are 16 residues in the CDR3. The CDR3 loop is CASSQVREIMNTEAFF. CDR3 coding DNA: TGCGCCAGCAGCCAAGTGCGGGAGATCATGAACACTGAAGCTTTCTTT.